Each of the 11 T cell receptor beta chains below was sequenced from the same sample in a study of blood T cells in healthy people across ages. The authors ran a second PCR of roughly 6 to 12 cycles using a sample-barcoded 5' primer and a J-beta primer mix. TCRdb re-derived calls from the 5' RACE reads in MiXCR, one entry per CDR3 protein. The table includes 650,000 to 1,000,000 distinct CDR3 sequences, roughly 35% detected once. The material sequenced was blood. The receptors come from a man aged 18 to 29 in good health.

In nucleotides, the CDR3 is TGTGCCAGCAGCTTAGCAGGGACTGGCACTGAAGCTTTCTTT. This encodes CASSLAGTGTEAFF. The rearrangement joins TRBV7-9 to TRBJ1-1; D may be TRBD1 (5 bases). Looked up from germline, CDR1 is SEHNR and CDR2 is FQNEAQ (reference sequence). The CDR3 extends over 14 amino acids. V lost 0 bases, J lost 4 bases, and 9 bases lay in between.

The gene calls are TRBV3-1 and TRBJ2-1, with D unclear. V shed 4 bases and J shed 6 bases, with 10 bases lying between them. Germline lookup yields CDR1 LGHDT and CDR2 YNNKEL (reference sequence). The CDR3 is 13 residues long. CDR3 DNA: TGTGCCAGCAGCCGTAACAGTATCAATGAGCAGTTCTTC. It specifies CASSRNSINEQFF.

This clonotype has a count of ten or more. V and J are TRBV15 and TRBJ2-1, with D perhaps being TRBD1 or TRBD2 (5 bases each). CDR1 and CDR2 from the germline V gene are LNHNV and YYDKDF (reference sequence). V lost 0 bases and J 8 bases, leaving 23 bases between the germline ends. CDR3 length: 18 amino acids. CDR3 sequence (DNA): TGTGCCACCAGCAGAGATCTTTGGGACCCCGGGCGGGTCGATGAGCAGTTCTTC. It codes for CATSRDLWDPGRVDEQFF.

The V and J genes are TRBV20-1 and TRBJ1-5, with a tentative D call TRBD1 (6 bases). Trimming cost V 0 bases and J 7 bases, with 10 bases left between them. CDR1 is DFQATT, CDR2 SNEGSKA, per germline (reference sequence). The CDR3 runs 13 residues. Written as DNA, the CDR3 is TGCAGTGCTAGAGACGACAGGATCCAGCCCCAGCATTTT. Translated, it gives CSARDDRIQPQHF.

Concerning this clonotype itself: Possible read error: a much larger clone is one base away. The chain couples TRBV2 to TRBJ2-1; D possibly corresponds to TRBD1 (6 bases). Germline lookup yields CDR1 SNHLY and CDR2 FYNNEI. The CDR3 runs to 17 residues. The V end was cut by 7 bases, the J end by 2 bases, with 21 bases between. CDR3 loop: CASIRDTPRSAYNEQFF. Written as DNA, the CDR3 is TGTGCCAGCATACGGGACACCCCCAGGAGCGCCTACAATGAGCAGTTCTTC.

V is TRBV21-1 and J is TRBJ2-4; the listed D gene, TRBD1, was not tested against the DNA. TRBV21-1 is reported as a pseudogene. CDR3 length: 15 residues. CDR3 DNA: TGTGCCAGCAGCACCAGGGGGTTGTCCAAAAACATTCAGTACTTC. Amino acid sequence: CASSTRGLSKNIQYF.

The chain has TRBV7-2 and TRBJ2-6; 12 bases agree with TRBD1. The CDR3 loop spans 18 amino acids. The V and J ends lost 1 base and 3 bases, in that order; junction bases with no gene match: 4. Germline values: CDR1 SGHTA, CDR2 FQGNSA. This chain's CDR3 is CASSLGGQGASGANVLTF. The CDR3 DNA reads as TGTGCCAGCAGCTTAGGGGGACAGGGGGCTAGTGGGGCCAACGTCCTGACTTTC.

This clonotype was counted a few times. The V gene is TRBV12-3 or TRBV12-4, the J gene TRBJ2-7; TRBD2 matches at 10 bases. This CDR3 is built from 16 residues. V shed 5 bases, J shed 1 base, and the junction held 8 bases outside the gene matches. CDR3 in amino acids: CASSDQLAGTSYEQYF. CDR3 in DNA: TGTGCCAGCAGTGACCAACTAGCGGGGACGTCCTACGAGCAGTACTTC.

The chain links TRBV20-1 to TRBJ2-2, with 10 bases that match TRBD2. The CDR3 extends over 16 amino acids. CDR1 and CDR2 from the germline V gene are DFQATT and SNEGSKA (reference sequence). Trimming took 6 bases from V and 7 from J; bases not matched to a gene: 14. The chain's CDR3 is CSARPRAGGWNGELFF. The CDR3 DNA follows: TGCAGTGCCAGACCCAGAGCGGGAGGGTGGAACGGGGAGCTGTTTTTT.

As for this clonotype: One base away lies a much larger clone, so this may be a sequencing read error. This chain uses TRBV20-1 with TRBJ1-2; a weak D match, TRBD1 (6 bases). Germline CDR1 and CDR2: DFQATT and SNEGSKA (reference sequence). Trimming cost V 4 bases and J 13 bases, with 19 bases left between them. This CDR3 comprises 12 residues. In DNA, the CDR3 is TGCAGTGCTAAAGATCAGGGGAGGGTCGGCACCTTC. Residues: CSAKDQGRVGTF.

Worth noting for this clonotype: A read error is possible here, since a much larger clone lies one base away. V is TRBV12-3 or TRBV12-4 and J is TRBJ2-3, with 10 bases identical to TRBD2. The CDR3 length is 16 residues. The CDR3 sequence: CASSLTSGVITDTEYF. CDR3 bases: TGTGCCAGCAGTTTAACTAGCGGGGTTATAACAGATACGGAGTATTTT.